This passage covers 26 T cell receptor beta chains from one sample sequenced in a study of CD8+ T cells in alopecia areata. Treatment noted: oral pan-JAK inhibitor, 5-10 mg twice daily. RNA extraction was followed by reverse transcription into cDNA, which acted as the sequencing template. Assay: immunoSEQ multiplex PCR; the TCRdb copy retains only in-frame clones and omits some. The sample holds about 270,000 clones, 60% seen once. The sequencing used CD4+ T cells sorted from blood, collected at week 52, from a patient treated with tofacitinib. The receptors originated from a human donor with alopecia areata.

This clone showed up just a few times. The rearrangement links TRBV4-2 to TRBJ1-2; D not resolved. CDR1 LGHNA and CDR2 YNFKEQ come from the germline V gene. V lost 1 base and J 4 bases, leaving 13 bases between the germline ends. The CDR3 spans 15 residues. CDR3 protein: CASSQAPSIGYGYTF. DNA of the CDR3: TGTGCCAGCAGCCAAGCTCCCTCTATAGGCTATGGCTACACCTTC.

The chain links TRBV29-1 to TRBJ2-3; 8 positions agree with TRBD2. CDR3 length: 15 residues. CDR1 is SQVTM and CDR2 is ANQGSEA in the germline V gene. The ends lost 4 bases at V and 0 bases at J; junction bases unmatched: 6. CDR3 DNA: TGCAGCGTTGCGGGGGGGCTGCTTAGCACAGATACGCAGTATTTT. Its translation: CSVAGGLLSTDTQYF.

In its sample, this clone was seen a few times. The V gene is TRBV2, the J gene TRBJ2-7; D tentatively fits TRBD1 or TRBD2 (6 bases each). Germline CDR1 and CDR2: SNHLY and FYNNEI. V lost 1 base and J 3 bases, leaving 10 bases between the germline ends. CDR3 length: 14 residues. DNA of the CDR3: TGTGCCAGCAGTGAAGATCGGGGGCTCTACGAGCAGTACTTC. Translation: CASSEDRGLYEQYF.

This clone was picked up a small number of times. The genes are TRBV6-5 and TRBJ2-6; TRBD1 or TRBD2 may be the D gene (5 bases each). The germline CDR1 and CDR2 sequences are MNHEY and SVGAGI. Deletions cut 5 bases from V and 2 bases from J, with 10 bases between. CDR3 length equals 15 residues. CDR3 region: CASSDLGAGANVLTF. CDR3 in DNA: TGTGCCAGCAGTGACTTGGGGGCTGGGGCCAACGTCCTGACTTTC.

The chain has TRBV7-3 and TRBJ2-3; D is ambiguous. Germline CDR1 and CDR2: SGHTA and FQGTGA. The CDR3 is 13 residues long. V was cut by 5 bases and J by 4 bases, with 10 bases left in between. The CDR3 region has the DNA TGTGCCAGCAGCCGAGGACCGTCAGATACGCAGTATTTT. Protein product: CASSRGPSDTQYF.

In this sample, this clone turned up a few times. This rearrangement joins TRBV30 to TRBJ1-2; 7 bases agree with TRBD1. V trimming: 1 base; J trimming: 7 bases; junction bases outside the gene matches: 9. The CDR3 has 14 residues. In germline, CDR1 is GTSNPN, CDR2 SVGIG (reference sequence). The CDR3 DNA reads as TGTGCCTGGAGTGCACCCGGACAGGTTGCTGGCTACACCTTC. Protein sequence: CAWSAPGQVAGYTF.

This chain uses TRBV10-3 with TRBJ1-5; D may be TRBD1 (6 bases). Germline CDR1 reads ENHRY; CDR2 reads SYGVKD. The V gene lost 0 bases and the J gene lost 7 bases, with 10 bases spanning the gap. This CDR3 has 14 amino acids. The CDR3: CAISESRGEQPQHF. The CDR3 DNA reads TGTGCCATCAGTGAGTCGAGGGGGGAACAGCCCCAGCATTTT.

Only a few counts were recorded for this clone. The sample carries other DNA sequences with the same CDR3. The V call is TRBV2, the J call TRBJ1-6, with D unresolved. The germline V and J ends were trimmed by 1 base and 5 bases, with 6 bases remaining between them. The CDR3 totals 14 residues. CDR1 SNHLY and CDR2 FYNNEI come from the germline V gene. The DNA for the CDR3 is TGTGCCAGCAGTGAAGTCGCGGATAATTCACCCCTCCACTTT. It codes for CASSEVADNSPLHF.

V and J are TRBV5-6 and TRBJ1-1; D unresolved. Per the germline V gene, CDR1 is SGHDT and CDR2 is YYEEEE. The CDR3 runs 16 residues. V lost 1 base to trimming and J lost 1 base, with 14 bases between them. CDR3 bases: TGTGCCAGCAGCTTGCTTGGCAGCAACTCGAACACTGAAGCTTTCTTT. Its protein product is CASSLLGSNSNTEAFF.

The V gene is TRBV7-9, the J gene TRBJ2-7; D is unresolved. Per germline, CDR1 SEHNR and CDR2 FQNEAQ (reference sequence). V was clipped by 5 bases and J by 4 bases, with 15 bases between them. The CDR3 runs 14 residues. The CDR3, as DNA: TGTGCCAGCAGCCCCTCTCGATCGCTTTACGAGCAGTACTTC. Translation: CASSPSRSLYEQYF. Full variable domain (outside the CDR3, taken from reference TRBV7-9 and TRBJ2-7): DTGVSQNPRHKITKRGQNVTFRCDPISEHNRLYWYRQTLGQGPEFLTYFQNEAQLEKSRLLSDRFSAERPKGSFSTLEIQRTEQGDSAMYLCASSPSRSLYEQYFGPGTRLTVT.

J is TRBJ2-7 and V is TRBV4-3, with 8 nucleotides matching TRBD1. Germline-derived CDR1 and CDR2 are LGHNA and YSLEER. The CDR3 runs 15 residues. Unmatched junction bases numbered 9, after V lost 1 base and J lost 7 bases. CDR3 amino acids: CASSQAGQGSLEQYF. DNA of the CDR3: TGCGCCAGCAGCCAAGCCGGACAGGGATCCTTGGAGCAGTACTTC.

The sample holds a few counts of this clone. The chain uses TRBV2 and TRBJ2-7; D ambiguous. CDR3 length equals 15 residues. V lost 3 bases and J 6 bases, leaving 18 bases between the germline ends. Germline assignment: CDR1 SNHLY and CDR2 FYNNEI. CDR3 in amino acids: CASSELVLLRTEQYF. Here the CDR3 DNA reads TGTGCCAGCAGTGAGCTGGTCCTCCTTCGCACCGAGCAGTACTTC.

This clone has only a few counts. V usage is TRBV30 and J usage is TRBJ1-3; TRBD1 aligns across 7 bases. Germline CDR1 reads GTSNPN; CDR2 reads SVGIG (reference sequence). J was trimmed by 0 bases and V by 4 bases; bases with no gene match: 3. The CDR3 runs 14 residues. In DNA, the CDR3 is TGTGCCTGGATACAGGGGCTCTCTGGAAACACCATATATTTT. Translation gives CAWIQGLSGNTIYF.

This clone occurred a few times. The gene calls are TRBV5-1 and TRBJ1-1, with D perhaps matching TRBD1 (6 bases). Trimming left V 4 bases short and J 4 bases short, with 17 bases between. The CDR3 has 15 amino acids. Germline V gene sequence: CDR1 SGHRS, CDR2 YFSETQ. The CDR3 loop reads CASSDPTGGSTEAFF. In nucleotides, the CDR3 is TGCGCCAGCAGCGACCCGACAGGCGGGAGCACTGAAGCTTTCTTT.

This rearrangement joins TRBV4-2 to TRBJ2-5; D might be TRBD1 or TRBD2, each matching 5 bases. V was shortened by 4 bases and J by 7 bases, with 13 bases between the two germline ends. Per the germline V gene, CDR1 is LGHNA and CDR2 is YNFKEQ. The CDR3 covers 13 residues. As DNA, the CDR3 is TGTGCCAGCAGCCCATGGGACGGGGTGACCCAGTACTTC. Translating it yields CASSPWDGVTQYF.

This clone came up a few times. The chain uses TRBV6-5 and TRBJ1-2; D is unresolved. The V end was cut by 0 bases, the J end by 6 bases, with 8 bases between. Germline-derived CDR1 and CDR2 are MNHEY and SVGAGI. The CDR3 consists of 13 residues. CDR3 sequence: CASSYSGGDGYTF. CDR3 bases: TGTGCCAGCAGTTACTCGGGCGGGGATGGCTACACCTTC.

This clone has just a few counts. The V and J genes are TRBV4-2 and TRBJ1-2, with D tentatively TRBD1 (5 bases). CDR1 is LGHNA, CDR2 YNFKEQ, per germline. The CDR3 has 16 amino acids. The V end lost 0 bases, the J end lost 5 bases, and 16 bases lay between the germline ends. The CDR3 region is CASSQDVREQLYGYTF. The CDR3 DNA is TGTGCCAGCAGCCAAGATGTCAGGGAGCAGTTATATGGCTACACCTTC.

The CDR3 bases are TGCAGCGTTGTGGCAGGGAGGCAGACCCAGTACTTC. It encodes CSVVAGRQTQYF. This sequence joins TRBV29-1 and TRBJ2-5; TRBD2 is a possible D gene (6 bases). Germline CDR1 is SQVTM and CDR2 is ANQGSEA. The CDR3 runs 12 residues. Trimming cost V 4 bases and J 6 bases, with 12 bases left between them.

This clone was detected only a few times. This sequence joins TRBV5-6 and TRBJ2-7; TRBD1 might be the D (6 bases). The CDR3 is 16 residues long. CDR1 is SGHDT and CDR2 is YYEEEE in the germline V gene. The ends were cut back, 3 bases at V and 3 bases at J, with 19 bases in the middle. The CDR3 bases are TGTGCCAGCAGCTGGGGCCTGGGGCAGGGGATCTACGAGCAGTACTTC. It specifies CASSWGLGQGIYEQYF.

The rearrangement uses TRBV7-2 and TRBJ1-6; D unclear. Trimming left V 0 bases short and J 6 bases short, with 9 bases between. This CDR3 region has 15 residues. In germline, CDR1 is SGHTA, CDR2 FQGNSA. The CDR3 DNA is TGTGCCAGCAGCTTAGCGGCAGTCGTTAATTCACCCCTCCACTTT. Translated: CASSLAAVVNSPLHF.

The CDR3 loop is CAWRRTGELFF. The DNA of the CDR3 is TGTGCCTGGAGAAGAACCGGGGAGCTGTTTTTT. The genes are TRBV30 and TRBJ2-2; unclear D gene. From germline, CDR1 is GTSNPN and CDR2 SVGIG (reference sequence). The V and J ends lost 3 bases and 5 bases respectively, with 4 bases between them. CDR3 length equals 11 residues.

J is TRBJ1-5 and V is TRBV19, with TRBD1 as a possible D gene (5 bases). In germline, CDR1 is LNHDA, CDR2 SQIVND (reference sequence). The CDR3 consists of 15 residues. V was cut by 2 bases and J by 6 bases, with 14 bases left in between. CDR3 region: CASSISSVGVQPQHF. The CDR3 nucleotides are TGTGCCAGTAGTATAAGCTCCGTAGGGGTTCAGCCCCAGCATTTT. The entire variable domain, with the rest obtained from reference TRBV19 and TRBJ1-5, is as follows: DGGITQSPKYLFRKEGQNVTLSCEQNLNHDAMYWYRQDPGQGLRLIYYSQIVNDFQKGDIAEGYSVSREKKESFPLTVTSAQKNPTAFYLCASSISSVGVQPQHFGDGTRLSIL.

This chain connects TRBV5-1 to TRBJ1-2; weak D call: TRBD1 (5 bases). The CDR3 has 12 amino acids. CDR1 SGHRS and CDR2 YFSETQ come from the germline V gene. The V gene lost 3 bases and the J gene lost 7 bases, with 10 bases spanning the gap. CDR3 sequence (DNA): TGCGCCAGCAGCTCCGGGACGGCTGGCTACACCTTC. As protein: CASSSGTAGYTF.

This chain uses TRBV7-2 with TRBJ2-7; the D gene is possibly TRBD1 (6 bases). Trimming shortened V by 4 bases and J by 1 base, and 11 bases separated the two germline ends. The CDR3 contains 14 residues. CDR1 and CDR2 (germline): SGHTA, FQGNSA. CDR3 bases: TGTGCCAGCAGCTCGCGGACAGAGTCCTACGAGCAGTACTTC. Its protein is CASSSRTESYEQYF.

This clone was found a few times. CDR3 bases: TGCGCCAGCAGCACGGGACAGCTCTACGAGCAGTACTTC. This translates into CASSTGQLYEQYF. This sequence joins TRBV5-1 and TRBJ2-7; 7 nucleotides match TRBD1. The CDR3 loop spans 13 amino acids. Germline lookup yields CDR1 SGHRS and CDR2 YFSETQ. J was trimmed by 3 bases and V by 4 bases; bases with no gene match: 4.

About this clone itself: A read error may account for a junction end that differs from germline. The chain uses TRBV10-3 and TRBJ1-4, with D possibly being TRBD1 (6 bases). In germline, CDR1 is ENHRY, CDR2 SYGVKD. This CDR3 spans 12 amino acids. The CDR3 bases are TGTGCCACTCGGACAGAGAATGAAGAACTGTTTTTT. It translates to CATRTENEELFF.